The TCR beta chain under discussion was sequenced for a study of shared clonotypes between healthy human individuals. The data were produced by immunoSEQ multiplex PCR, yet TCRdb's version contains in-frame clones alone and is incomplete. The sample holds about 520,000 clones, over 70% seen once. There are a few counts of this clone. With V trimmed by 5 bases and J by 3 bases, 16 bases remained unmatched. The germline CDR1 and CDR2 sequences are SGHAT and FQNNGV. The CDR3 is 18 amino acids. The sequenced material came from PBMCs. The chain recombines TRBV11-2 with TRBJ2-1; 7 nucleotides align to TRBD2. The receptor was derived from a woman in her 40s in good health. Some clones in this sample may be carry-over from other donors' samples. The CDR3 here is CASSPRGGASGIYNEQFF. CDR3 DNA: TGTGCCAGCAGCCCCCGGGGAGGGGCTAGCGGTATCTACAATGAGCAGTTCTTC.